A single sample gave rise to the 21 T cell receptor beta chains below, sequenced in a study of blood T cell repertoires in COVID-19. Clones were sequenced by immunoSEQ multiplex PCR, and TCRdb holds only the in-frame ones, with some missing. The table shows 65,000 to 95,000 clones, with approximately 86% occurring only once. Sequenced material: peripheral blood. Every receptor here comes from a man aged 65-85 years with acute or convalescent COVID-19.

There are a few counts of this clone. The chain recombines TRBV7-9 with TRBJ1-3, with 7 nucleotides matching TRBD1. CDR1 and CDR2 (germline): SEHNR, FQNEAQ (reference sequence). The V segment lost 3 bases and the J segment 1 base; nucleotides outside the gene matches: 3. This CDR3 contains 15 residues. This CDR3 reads CASSFDRVSGNTIYF. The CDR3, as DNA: TGTGCCAGCAGCTTCGACAGGGTATCTGGAAACACCATATATTTT. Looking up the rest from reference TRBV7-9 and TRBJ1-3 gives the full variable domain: DTGVSQNPRHKITKRGQNVTFRCDPISEHNRLYWYRQTLGQGPEFLTYFQNEAQLEKSRLLSDRFSAERPKGSFSTLEIQRTEQGDSAMYLCASSFDRVSGNTIYFGEGSWLTVV.

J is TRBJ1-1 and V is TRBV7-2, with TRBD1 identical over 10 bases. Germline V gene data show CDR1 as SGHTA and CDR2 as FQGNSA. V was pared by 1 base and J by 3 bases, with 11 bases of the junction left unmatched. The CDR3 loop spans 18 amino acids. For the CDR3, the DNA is TGTGCCAGCAGCTTAGTGGGACAGGGGCGGGGCGGTGACACTGAAGCTTTCTTT. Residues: CASSLVGQGRGGDTEAFF.

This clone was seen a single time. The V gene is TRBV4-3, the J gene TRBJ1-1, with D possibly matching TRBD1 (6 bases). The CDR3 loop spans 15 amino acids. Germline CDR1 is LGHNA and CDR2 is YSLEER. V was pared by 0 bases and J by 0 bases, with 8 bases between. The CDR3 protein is CASSQEWTVNTEAFF. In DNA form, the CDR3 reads TGCGCCAGCAGCCAAGAGTGGACAGTGAACACTGAAGCTTTCTTT.

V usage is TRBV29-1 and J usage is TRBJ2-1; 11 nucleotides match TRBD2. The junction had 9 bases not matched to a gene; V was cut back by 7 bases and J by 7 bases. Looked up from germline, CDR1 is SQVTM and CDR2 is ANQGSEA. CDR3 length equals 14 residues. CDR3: CSGQGTSGGNEQFF. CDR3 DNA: TGCAGCGGGCAGGGGACTAGCGGAGGGAATGAGCAGTTCTTC.

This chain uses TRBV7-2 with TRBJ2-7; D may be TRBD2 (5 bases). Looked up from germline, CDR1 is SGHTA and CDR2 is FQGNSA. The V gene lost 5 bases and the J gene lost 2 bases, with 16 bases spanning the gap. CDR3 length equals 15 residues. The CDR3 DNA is TGTGCCAGCAGCCCTTGGAGGACCCAAACCTACGAGCAGTACTTC. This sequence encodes CASSPWRTQTYEQYF. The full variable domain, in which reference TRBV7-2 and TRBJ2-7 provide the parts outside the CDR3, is GAGVSQSPSNKVTEKGKDVELRCDPISGHTALYWYRQSLGQGLEFLIYFQGNSAPDKSGLPSDRFSAERTGGSVSTLTIQRTQQEDSAVYLCASSPWRTQTYEQYFGPGTRLTVT.

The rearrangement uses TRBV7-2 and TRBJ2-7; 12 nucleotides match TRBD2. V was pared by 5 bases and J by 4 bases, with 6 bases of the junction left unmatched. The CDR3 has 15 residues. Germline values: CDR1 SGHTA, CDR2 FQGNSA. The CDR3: CASSKLAGGHYEQYF. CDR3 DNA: TGTGCCAGCAGCAAACTAGCGGGAGGACATTACGAGCAGTACTTC.

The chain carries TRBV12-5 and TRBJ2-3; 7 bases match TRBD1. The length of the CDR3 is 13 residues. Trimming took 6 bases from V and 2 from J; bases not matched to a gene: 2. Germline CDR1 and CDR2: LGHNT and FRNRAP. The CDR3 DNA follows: TGTGCTAGTGGAACAGGGGTCACAGATACGCAGTATTTT. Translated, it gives CASGTGVTDTQYF.

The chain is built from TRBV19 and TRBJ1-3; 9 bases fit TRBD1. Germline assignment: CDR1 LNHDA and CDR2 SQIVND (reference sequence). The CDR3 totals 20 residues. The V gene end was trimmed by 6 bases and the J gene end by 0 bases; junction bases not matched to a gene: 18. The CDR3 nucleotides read TGTGCCAGTAGAAACATCCGGGCGGGACAGGGACCAGACTCTGGAAACACCATATATTTT. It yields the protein CASRNIRAGQGPDSGNTIYF.

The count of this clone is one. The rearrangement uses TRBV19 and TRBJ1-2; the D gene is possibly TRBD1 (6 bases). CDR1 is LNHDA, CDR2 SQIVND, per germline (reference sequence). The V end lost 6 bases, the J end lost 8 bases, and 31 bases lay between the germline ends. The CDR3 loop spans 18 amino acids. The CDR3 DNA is TGTGCCAGTAGAACGACCCCCCCATACAGGGTGGGATGGATGGGCTACACCTTC. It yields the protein CASRTTPPYRVGWMGYTF.

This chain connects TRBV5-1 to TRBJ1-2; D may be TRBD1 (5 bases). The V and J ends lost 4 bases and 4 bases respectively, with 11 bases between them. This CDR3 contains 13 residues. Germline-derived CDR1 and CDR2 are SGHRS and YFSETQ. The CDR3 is CASSTPGAYGYTF. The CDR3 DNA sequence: TGCGCCAGCAGCACGCCTGGGGCCTATGGCTACACCTTC.

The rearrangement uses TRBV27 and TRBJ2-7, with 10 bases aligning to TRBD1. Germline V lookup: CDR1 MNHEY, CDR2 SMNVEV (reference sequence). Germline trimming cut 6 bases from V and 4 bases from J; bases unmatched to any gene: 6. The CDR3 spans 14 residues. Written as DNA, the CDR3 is TGTGCCAGCAGCCGGGACAGGGGTTTTTACGAGCAGTACTTC. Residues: CASSRDRGFYEQYF.

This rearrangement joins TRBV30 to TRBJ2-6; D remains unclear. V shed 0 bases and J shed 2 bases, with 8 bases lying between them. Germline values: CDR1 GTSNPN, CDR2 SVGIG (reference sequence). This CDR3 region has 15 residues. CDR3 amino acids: CAWSVRSTGANVLTF. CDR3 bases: TGTGCCTGGAGTGTACGGTCTACTGGGGCCAACGTCCTGACTTTC.

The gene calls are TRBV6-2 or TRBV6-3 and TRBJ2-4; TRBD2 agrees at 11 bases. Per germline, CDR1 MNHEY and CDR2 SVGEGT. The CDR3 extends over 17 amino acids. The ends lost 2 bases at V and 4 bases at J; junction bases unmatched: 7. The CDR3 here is CASSYGGLAGVKNIQYF. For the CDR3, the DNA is TGTGCCAGCAGTTACGGCGGACTAGCGGGCGTTAAAAACATTCAGTACTTC.

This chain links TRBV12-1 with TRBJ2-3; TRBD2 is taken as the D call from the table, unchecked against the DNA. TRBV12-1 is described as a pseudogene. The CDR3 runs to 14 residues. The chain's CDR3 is CASSKRLSLHTQYF. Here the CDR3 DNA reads TGTGCCAGCAGCAAGAGATTATCTCTGCATACGCAGTATTTT.

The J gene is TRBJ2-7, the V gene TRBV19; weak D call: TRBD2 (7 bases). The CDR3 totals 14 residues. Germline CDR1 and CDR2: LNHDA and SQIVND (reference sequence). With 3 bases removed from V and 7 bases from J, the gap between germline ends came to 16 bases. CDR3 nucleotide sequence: TGTGCCAGTAGTATTGGGGGGGCGTTCGGGGAGCAGTACTTC. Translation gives CASSIGGAFGEQYF. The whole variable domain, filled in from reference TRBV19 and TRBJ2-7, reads DGGITQSPKYLFRKEGQNVTLSCEQNLNHDAMYWYRQDPGQGLRLIYYSQIVNDFQKGDIAEGYSVSREKKESFPLTVTSAQKNPTAFYLCASSIGGAFGEQYFGPGTRLTVT.

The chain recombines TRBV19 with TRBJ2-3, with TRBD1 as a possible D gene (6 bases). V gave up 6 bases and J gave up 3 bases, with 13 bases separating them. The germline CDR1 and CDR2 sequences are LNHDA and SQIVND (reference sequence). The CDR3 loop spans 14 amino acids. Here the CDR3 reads CASSPGRGTDTQYF. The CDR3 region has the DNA TGTGCCAGTAGCCCTGGCAGGGGTACAGATACGCAGTATTTT. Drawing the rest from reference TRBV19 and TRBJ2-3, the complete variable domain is DGGITQSPKYLFRKEGQNVTLSCEQNLNHDAMYWYRQDPGQGLRLIYYSQIVNDFQKGDIAEGYSVSREKKESFPLTVTSAQKNPTAFYLCASSPGRGTDTQYFGPGTRLTVL.

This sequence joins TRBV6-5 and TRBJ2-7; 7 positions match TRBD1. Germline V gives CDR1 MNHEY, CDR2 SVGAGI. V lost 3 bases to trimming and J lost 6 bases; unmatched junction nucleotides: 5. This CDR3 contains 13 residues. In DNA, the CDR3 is TGTGCCAGCAGTTATGACAGGGACATCGAGCAGTACTTC. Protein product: CASSYDRDIEQYF.

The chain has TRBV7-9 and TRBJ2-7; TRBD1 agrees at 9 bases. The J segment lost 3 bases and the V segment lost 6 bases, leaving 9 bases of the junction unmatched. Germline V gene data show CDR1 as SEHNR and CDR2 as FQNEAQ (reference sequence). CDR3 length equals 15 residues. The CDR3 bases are TGTGCCAGCAGAGCGGGACAGGGTGCTTACTACGAGCAGTACTTC. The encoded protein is CASRAGQGAYYEQYF. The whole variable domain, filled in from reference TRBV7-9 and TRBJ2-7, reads DTGVSQNPRHKITKRGQNVTFRCDPISEHNRLYWYRQTLGQGPEFLTYFQNEAQLEKSRLLSDRFSAERPKGSFSTLEIQRTEQGDSAMYLCASRAGQGAYYEQYFGPGTRLTVT.

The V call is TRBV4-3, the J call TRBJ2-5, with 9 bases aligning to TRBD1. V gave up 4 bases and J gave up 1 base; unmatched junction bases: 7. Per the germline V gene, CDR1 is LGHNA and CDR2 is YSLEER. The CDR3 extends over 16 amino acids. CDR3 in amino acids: CASSRGTGNSQETQYF. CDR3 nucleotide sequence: TGCGCCAGCAGCCGGGGGACAGGGAATAGCCAAGAGACCCAGTACTTC.

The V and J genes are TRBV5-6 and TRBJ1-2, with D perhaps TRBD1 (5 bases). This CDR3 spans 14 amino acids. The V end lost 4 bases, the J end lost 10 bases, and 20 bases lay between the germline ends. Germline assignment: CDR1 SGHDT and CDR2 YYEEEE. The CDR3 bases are TGTGCCAGCAGCCACGGGCCGGACATCGCAGCCTACACCTTC. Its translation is CASSHGPDIAAYTF. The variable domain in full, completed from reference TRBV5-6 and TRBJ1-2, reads DAGVTQSPTHLIKTRGQQVTLRCSPKSGHDTVSWYQQALGQGPQFIFQYYEEEERQRGNFPDRFSGHQFPNYSSELNVNALLLGDSALYLCASSHGPDIAAYTFGSGTRLTVV.

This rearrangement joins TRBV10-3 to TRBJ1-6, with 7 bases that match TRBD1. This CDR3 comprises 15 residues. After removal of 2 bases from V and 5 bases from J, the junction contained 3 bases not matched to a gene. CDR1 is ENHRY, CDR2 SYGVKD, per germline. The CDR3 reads CAISEDDRDNSPLHF. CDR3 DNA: TGTGCCATCAGTGAGGATGACAGGGATAATTCACCCCTCCACTTT.